The T cell receptor beta chain described here comes from a study of shared clonotypes between healthy human individuals. This clone has a single count. Its target is unknown. Naive-designated CD8 cells lacked CD45RO, were positively enriched for CCR7, and omitted terminally differentiated effector memory CD45RA+ cells. Findings and caveats of the study: Shared clonotypes across all four donors exceeded non-shared ones in generation probability.

Trimming took 4 bases from V and 8 from J, leaving 13 bases between them. The CDR3 covers 13 residues. Germline CDR1 is SGDLS and CDR2 is YYNGEE. Assay used: immunoSEQ multiplex PCR; TCRdb lists only in-frame clones, some missing. This sample yields more than 2 million clones, of which 93% are seen a single time; around 1.7% belongs to the top ten. The sequence derives from a man younger than 30 in good health. Some clones in this sample may be carry-over from other donors' samples. The chain recombines TRBV9 with TRBJ2-1; D ambiguous. Material: naive CD8+ T cells from PBMCs. The CDR3, as DNA: TGTGCCAGCAGCCCCCCCGGGCATGATGAGCAGTTCTTC. It translates to CASSPPGHDEQFF.